These 26 T cell receptor beta chains came from one sample sequenced in a study of regulatory T cells in long-lasting Graves disease. Documented time point: newly diagnosed GD, antithyroid drugs for less than 3 months. Extracted PBMC RNA gave rise to the TCR library. Building of the TCR beta libraries involved iRepertoire HTBI primers and Arm-PCR of CDR3 regions. TCRdb redid the calling of the multiplex PCR reads with MiXCR, one entry per CDR3 protein. The sample yields a few hundred thousand distinct CDR3 sequences, approximately 16% seen once. Separately, the same data were catalogued under a study of T cells in Graves' hyperthyroidism and ophthalmopathy.

Source: peripheral blood mononuclear cells (PBMCs), taken at new diagnosis, from a patient treated with antithyroid drugs. These TCRs come from a woman in her thirties or forties with Graves disease.

This clonotype was observed many times. The V call is TRBV7-9, the J call TRBJ1-2, with D perhaps TRBD1 (5 bases). The V end was cut by 0 bases, the J end by 4 bases, with 12 bases between. CDR3 size: 15 residues. Germline V lookup: CDR1 SEHNR, CDR2 FQNEAQ (reference sequence). Written as DNA, the CDR3 is TGTGCCAGCAGCTTAGCGGGGGGACGAAGCTATGGCTACACCTTC. Its protein is CASSLAGGRSYGYTF.

This clonotype was found a few times. V and J are TRBV6-1 and TRBJ2-1, with D perhaps matching TRBD2 (5 bases). Germline assignment: CDR1 MNHNS and CDR2 SASEGT. V was shortened by 3 bases and J by 7 bases, with 16 bases between the two germline ends. The CDR3 covers 15 residues. Written as DNA, the CDR3 is TGTGCCAGCAGTGATTGGCGGCTAACGGGAAATGAGCAGTTCTTC. Residues: CASSDWRLTGNEQFF.

This clonotype was detected a few times. The V and J genes are TRBV28 and TRBJ2-2, with D tentatively TRBD2 (6 bases). Germline-derived CDR1 and CDR2 are MDHEN and SYDVKM. Deletions cut 5 bases from V and 4 bases from J, with 11 bases between. The CDR3 runs to 14 residues. DNA for the CDR3: TGTGCCAGCAGTGGAGGGGTGGCCACCGGGGAGCTGTTTTTT. As protein: CASSGGVATGELFF.

The chain combines TRBV13 with TRBJ2-1; D is possibly TRBD1 or TRBD2 (5 bases each). Germline assignment: CDR1 PRHDT and CDR2 FYEKMQ (reference sequence). V dropped 3 bases and J dropped 8 bases, with 14 bases sitting between them. The CDR3 contains 14 residues. Written as DNA, the CDR3 is TGTGCCAGCAGCTTTGGGGACGTTGTACATGAGCAGTTCTTC. It specifies CASSFGDVVHEQFF.

This clonotype was counted ten times or more. The J gene is TRBJ1-2, the V gene TRBV18, with D uncertain. The CDR3 has 13 residues. Trimming took off 0 bases at V and 4 bases at J, with 6 bases between the two ends. In germline, CDR1 is KGHSH, CDR2 LQKENI. Here the CDR3 DNA reads TGTGCCAGCTCACCACCGAGGTCCTATGGCTACACCTTC. Its protein is CASSPPRSYGYTF.

The chain has TRBV6-2 or TRBV6-3 and TRBJ2-5, with D perhaps TRBD2 (6 bases). The germline gives CDR1 MNHEY, CDR2 SVGEGT. The V end was cut by 5 bases, the J end by 3 bases, with 22 bases between. The CDR3 has 17 residues. CDR3 DNA sequence: TGTGCCAGCAGTCCCGGCCCGACTAGATTAGTAGAAGAGACCCAGTACTTC. Translation gives CASSPGPTRLVEETQYF.

This clonotype was seen a handful of times. The genes are TRBV20-1 and TRBJ1-3; D call uncertain. The CDR3 is 15 amino acids. Germline V gives CDR1 DFQATT, CDR2 SNEGSKA (reference sequence). V lost 1 base to trimming and J lost 0 bases, with 10 bases between them. DNA for the CDR3: TGCAGTGCTAGAGGGCTTCCCGCCTCTGGAAACACCATATATTTT. Translation: CSARGLPASGNTIYF.

This clonotype has ten or more counts. The chain is built from TRBV11-2 and TRBJ2-1; TRBD1 might be the D (6 bases). The CDR3 spans 16 residues. Germline V CDR1 and CDR2: SGHAT, FQNNGV. V lost 5 bases and J 0 bases, leaving 14 bases between the germline ends. The CDR3 spells CASSPWDTHSYNEQFF. The CDR3 DNA sequence: TGTGCCAGCAGCCCCTGGGACACCCACTCCTACAATGAGCAGTTCTTC.

The chain links TRBV11-2 to TRBJ2-1; possibly TRBD1 for D (6 bases). Germline loops: CDR1 SGHAT, CDR2 FQNNGV. CDR3 length equals 14 residues. The germline V and J ends were trimmed by 2 bases and 8 bases, with 13 bases remaining between them. The CDR3 loop is CASSLLTGLDEQFF. Here the CDR3 DNA reads TGTGCCAGCAGCTTACTAACAGGGTTGGATGAGCAGTTCTTC.

Ten or more counts support this clonotype. The chain is built from TRBV7-9 and TRBJ2-2, with TRBD1 matching over 11 bases. The CDR3 is 15 residues long. Germline CDR1 SEHNR, CDR2 FQNEAQ (reference sequence). V trimming: 4 bases; J trimming: 6 bases; junction bases outside the gene matches: 4. The CDR3 region is CASSSDRGLAGELFF. The DNA of the CDR3 is TGTGCCAGCAGCTCGGACAGGGGGCTGGCCGGGGAGCTGTTTTTT.

The sample holds a few counts of this clonotype. J is TRBJ2-2 and V is TRBV28, with a tentative D call TRBD1 (6 bases). Germline CDR1 is MDHEN and CDR2 is SYDVKM. Trimming took 6 bases from V and 1 from J, leaving 12 bases between them. This CDR3 has 15 amino acids. This chain's CDR3 is CASSVPTGNTGELFF. The CDR3 nucleotides are TGTGCCAGCAGCGTACCGACAGGGAACACCGGGGAGCTGTTTTTT.

This clonotype turned up a few times. The J gene is TRBJ2-7, the V gene TRBV6-1; 7 positions match TRBD2. This CDR3 contains 17 residues. Germline assignment: CDR1 MNHNS and CDR2 SASEGT. V dropped 8 bases and J dropped 1; count of bases not matched to a gene: 17. CDR3 sequence (DNA): TGTGCCAGCGCCCTCGTGGTTAGCGGGTCGGCTTCCTACGAGCAGTACTTC. It yields the protein CASALVVSGSASYEQYF.

The chain uses TRBV4-2 and TRBJ2-5; D not certain. Germline CDR1 is LGHNA and CDR2 is YNFKEQ. The V and J ends lost 1 base and 1 base respectively, with 10 bases between them. The CDR3 has 15 residues. The CDR3 here is CASSQAIGIQETQYF. The CDR3 DNA is TGTGCCAGCAGCCAAGCAATAGGCATCCAAGAGACCCAGTACTTC.

This clonotype appeared many times. V is TRBV10-3 and J is TRBJ2-7, with 8 bases aligning to TRBD2. The germline gives CDR1 ENHRY, CDR2 SYGVKD. This CDR3 region has 17 residues. V shed 2 bases and J 0 bases; nucleotides not matched to a gene: 9. CDR3 bases: TGTGCCATCAGTGAGGACGGACTAGCTTCGAGCTCCTACGAGCAGTACTTC. Protein sequence: CAISEDGLASSSYEQYF.

Ten or more counts support this clonotype. The junction shows a germline mismatch at one end, possibly a read error. V usage is TRBV19 and J usage is TRBJ2-1, with 7 bases lining up with TRBD1. The germline gives CDR1 LNHDA, CDR2 SQIVND (reference sequence). There are 14 residues in the CDR3. The CDR3 here is CASSLDRVGNEQFF. DNA of the CDR3: TGTGCCAGTAGTCTAGACAGGGTTGGCAATGAGCAGTTCTTC.

This clonotype occurred many times. The chain couples TRBV11-3 to TRBJ2-1; D possibly uses TRBD1 or TRBD2 (6 bases each). V was shortened by 5 bases and J by 5 bases, with 19 bases between the two germline ends. The CDR3 has 16 amino acids. The germline V gene encodes CDR1 SGHNT and CDR2 YENEEA. CDR3 in amino acids: CASSEGVRESNNEQFF. CDR3 nucleotide sequence: TGTGCCAGCAGCGAGGGGGTACGGGAGTCGAACAATGAGCAGTTCTTC.

This clonotype was seen repeatedly, ten times or more. V usage is TRBV3-1 and J usage is TRBJ2-7; 12 bases agree with TRBD1. CDR1 LGHDT and CDR2 YNNKEL come from the germline V gene (reference sequence). The CDR3 totals 16 residues. J gave up 5 bases and V 0 bases, and 5 bases lay outside the gene matches. CDR3 residues: CASSQDPGTGGDEQYF. The CDR3 DNA is TGTGCCAGCAGCCAAGATCCAGGGACAGGGGGCGACGAGCAGTACTTC.

Of note for this clonotype: With a much larger clone just one base away, this may be a read error. The conserved closing phenylalanine or tryptophan is absent in this CDR3, likely reflecting a read error. V gene TRBV2 combines with J gene TRBJ1-1, with a weak D call TRBD1 (5 bases). The germline V gene encodes CDR1 SNHLY and CDR2 FYNNEI. The CDR3 is 17 residues long. V dropped 4 bases and J dropped 0 bases, with 18 bases sitting between them. The CDR3 region is CASSGPQVMFMNTEAFI. CDR3 coding DNA: TGTGCCAGCAGTGGTCCACAGGTCATGTTCATGAACACTGAAGCTTTCATT.

This clonotype was picked up a small number of times. The rearrangement uses TRBV13 and TRBJ2-1, with 7 nucleotides matching TRBD2. V was clipped by 5 bases and J by 6 bases; unmatched bases: 10. Germline CDR1 and CDR2: PRHDT and FYEKMQ (reference sequence). The CDR3 has 15 amino acids. CDR3 in amino acids: CASSPGGGARNEQFF. CDR3 bases: TGTGCCAGCAGCCCGGGAGGAGGGGCTCGCAATGAGCAGTTCTTC. Using reference TRBV13 and TRBJ2-1 for the parts outside the CDR3, the full variable domain is AAGVIQSPRHLIKEKRETATLKCYPIPRHDTVYWYQQGPGQDPQFLISFYEKMQSDKGSIPDRFSAQQFSDYHSELNMSSLELGDSALYFCASSPGGGARNEQFFGPGTRLTVL.

This chain uses TRBV18 with TRBJ1-3; 7 nucleotides line up with TRBD1. From germline, CDR1 is KGHSH and CDR2 LQKENI. Trimming took 3 bases from V and 0 from J; bases not matched to a gene: 8. The CDR3 contains 17 residues. CDR3 bases: TGTGCCAGCTCACCGCAGCGACAGGGTTACTCTGGAAACACCATATATTTT. It yields the protein CASSPQRQGYSGNTIYF.

The chain employs TRBV18 and TRBJ2-3; D possibly corresponds to TRBD2 (5 bases). Germline loops: CDR1 KGHSH, CDR2 LQKENI. The CDR3 contains 15 residues. V was clipped by 3 bases and J by 6 bases, with 16 bases between them. CDR3 sequence reads: CASSPDMARRDTQYF. The CDR3 DNA sequence: TGTGCCAGCTCACCGGATATGGCGAGGAGGGATACGCAGTATTTT.

This clonotype was picked up many times. DNA for the CDR3: TGTGCCAGCAGCGTACATAACTATGGCTACACCTTC. Translated, it gives CASSVHNYGYTF. The V call is TRBV9, the J call TRBJ1-2; the D is unclear. Germline V gene data show CDR1 as SGDLS and CDR2 as YYNGEE. V was cut by 1 base and J by 1 base, with 2 bases left in between. The CDR3 spans 12 residues.

This clonotype was seen only a few times. The chain has TRBV3-1 and TRBJ1-2; D might be TRBD1 (6 bases). The CDR3 length is 15 residues. The ends were cut back, 3 bases at V and 1 base at J, with 12 bases in the middle. The germline CDR1 and CDR2 sequences are LGHDT and YNNKEL (reference sequence). The CDR3 sequence is CASSQGGLVNYGYTF. As DNA, the CDR3 is TGTGCCAGCAGCCAGGGGGGGCTGGTTAACTATGGCTACACCTTC.

The CDR3: CASSAGNSPLHF. The CDR3 DNA sequence: TGTGCCAGCAGTGCAGGAAATTCACCCCTCCACTTT. The V and J genes are TRBV25-1 and TRBJ1-6; D is uncertain. V was shortened by 4 bases and J by 7 bases, with 5 bases between the two germline ends. CDR1 and CDR2 from the germline V gene are MGHDK and SYGVNS. The CDR3 length is 12 residues.

This clonotype appeared many times. This sequence joins TRBV3-1 and TRBJ1-1; the D gene is possibly TRBD1 (6 bases). CDR1 and CDR2 (germline): LGHDT, YNNKEL (reference sequence). The CDR3 totals 16 residues. Trimming shortened V by 2 bases and J by 7 bases, and 20 bases separated the two germline ends. Here the CDR3 reads CASSQSLTGGAGEAFF. The CDR3 DNA reads as TGTGCCAGCAGCCAATCCTTAACCGGGGGCGCGGGTGAAGCTTTCTTT. The entire variable domain, with the rest obtained from reference TRBV3-1 and TRBJ1-1, is as follows: DTAVSQTPKYLVTQMGNDKSIKCEQNLGHDTMYWYKQDSKKFLKIMFSYNNKELIINETVPNRFSPKSPDKAHLNLHINSLELGDSAVYFCASSQSLTGGAGEAFFGQGTRLTVV.

This chain uses TRBV12-5 with TRBJ2-7; D remains ambiguous. The CDR3 is made up of 13 amino acids. V was clipped by 6 bases and J by 3 bases, with 12 bases between them. Germline CDR1 reads LGHNT; CDR2 reads FRNRAP. As DNA, the CDR3 is TGTGCTAGTGGCCTTGGAACAATCTACGAGCAGTACTTC. It is translated as CASGLGTIYEQYF.